This T cell receptor beta chain stems from a study of CD8 T cells in Susac syndrome. The wider study: Sequenced Susac syndrome patients included over 5 with active disease and under ten who were in remission. Notes on the study in general: The CD4+ T cell repertoires in Susac syndrome did not show any clonal expansion.

TEMRA cells were FACS-enriched and CD8+ and CD4+ T cells negatively isolated. This CDR3 spans 16 amino acids. In germline, CDR1 is SGHRS, CDR2 YFSETQ. Between the trimmed V and J ends, which lost 0 bases and 4 bases, there was a span of 16 bases. This clonotype was observed once. Its specificity is not known. With random hexamers, reverse transcription was performed on about 0.45 to 1 ug of RNA. Amplification of the TCR beta CDR3 was carried out by immunoSEQ multiplex PCR, which spanned a total of 54 Vbeta and 13 Jbeta segments. Via MiXCR, TCRdb re-called the immunoSEQ multiplex PCR reads, giving one row per CDR3 protein. The repertoire has 200,000 to 250,000 distinct CDR3 sequences, over 90% of them found once; the top ten carry about 0.14%.

The chain employs TRBV5-1 and TRBJ2-5; D is perhaps TRBD1 (5 bases). The receptor was derived from a human donor with Susac syndrome. Sequencing input: CD4+ T cells from PBMCs. In DNA, the CDR3 is TGCGCCAGCAGCTTGGCCGATCTGGGGCTGGGAGAGACCCAGTACTTC. This encodes CASSLADLGLGETQYF.